The 18 T cell receptor beta chains below come from one sample, sequenced in a study of blood T cell repertoires in COVID-19 (dated by TCRdb to 2018 to 2020). Library method: the immunoSEQ multiplex PCR assay. In its TCRdb copy, this immuneACCESS table keeps in-frame sequences only and misses some clones. Where compared with another copy, unresolved V genes explain less than half of these, and the others have no known cause. A total of roughly 70,000 clones appear in this sample, over 70% of them only once. The top ten constitute around a sixth of the sample. The material sequenced was peripheral blood. These receptors came from a man in his sixties or seventies who had recovered from COVID-19.

This chain links TRBV7-2 with TRBJ2-1; 8 bases fit TRBD2. Looked up from germline, CDR1 is SGHTA and CDR2 is FQGNSA. V lost 5 bases to trimming and J lost 2 bases; unmatched junction nucleotides: 5. The CDR3 contains 15 residues. The CDR3 protein is CASSSGGTTYNEQFF. CDR3 coding DNA: TGTGCCAGCAGCAGCGGGGGTACTACCTACAATGAGCAGTTCTTC.

This sequence joins TRBV5-4 and TRBJ1-3; D perhaps matches TRBD1 (5 bases). Trimming took off 4 bases at V and 9 bases at J, with 14 bases between the two ends. Germline CDR1 is SGHNT and CDR2 is YYREEE (reference sequence). The CDR3 consists of 13 residues. Written as DNA, the CDR3 is TGTGCCAGCAGCATTGACAGAGGTCGCACCATATATTTT. Protein sequence: CASSIDRGRTIYF.

CDR3 nucleotides: TGTGCCAGCAGCCGCGTCGGGGTGCCCATCCACGAGCAGTACTTC. Translation gives CASSRVGVPIHEQYF. This chain uses TRBV6-2 or TRBV6-3 with TRBJ2-7, with D possibly being TRBD2 (5 bases). V lost 6 bases and J lost 5, with 20 bases in between. Germline V gene lookup returns CDR1 MNHEY and CDR2 SVGEGT. The CDR3 extends over 15 amino acids.

The chain links TRBV7-2 to TRBJ2-7; 7 positions agree with TRBD2. The trim removed 2 bases at V and 0 bases at J, leaving 4 bases unmatched. The CDR3 spans 15 residues. Germline V lookup: CDR1 SGHTA, CDR2 FQGNSA. CDR3 DNA: TGTGCCAGCAGCTTAATGGGAGGGGCCTCCTACGAGCAGTACTTC. Protein: CASSLMGGASYEQYF.

The CDR3 reads CASSLAGGFSVAEAFF. Written as DNA, the CDR3 is TGTGCCAGCAGTTTAGCAGGGGGCTTTTCGGTAGCTGAAGCTTTCTTT. The chain joins TRBV27 to TRBJ1-1, with TRBD1 matching over 8 bases. The germline gives CDR1 MNHEY, CDR2 SMNVEV (reference sequence). The J segment lost 6 bases and the V segment lost 2 bases, leaving 11 bases of the junction unmatched. The CDR3 totals 16 residues.

Turning to this clone: A junction boundary mismatches the germline segment, possibly from a read error. The rearrangement joins TRBV18 to TRBJ2-7; 10 bases fit TRBD1. Looked up from germline, CDR1 is KGHSH and CDR2 is LQKENI. The CDR3 runs to 14 residues. CDR3 bases: TGTGCCAGCGCACCGGGACAGGGGCCCTACGAGCAGTACTTC. This gives the protein CASAPGQGPYEQYF.

V gene TRBV6-5 combines with J gene TRBJ2-7; 7 nucleotides line up with TRBD1. V trimming: 4 bases; J trimming: 1 base; junction bases outside the gene matches: 1. The germline V gene has CDR1 MNHEY and CDR2 SVGAGI. The CDR3 extends over 13 amino acids. Here the CDR3 reads CASSSDRSYEQYF. The CDR3 bases are TGTGCCAGCAGTTCGGACAGGTCCTACGAGCAGTACTTC.

This clone was detected ten times or more. The rearrangement uses TRBV19 and TRBJ1-5; possible D gene TRBD1, 6 bases. Germline V gene data show CDR1 as LNHDA and CDR2 as SQIVND (reference sequence). Trimming removed 8 bases from V and 4 bases from J, with 18 bases in between. This CDR3 has 15 amino acids. The CDR3 DNA reads TGTGCCAGTGCCCAACAGGGTATACGAAATCAGCCCCAGCATTTT. Protein product: CASAQQGIRNQPQHF.

This chain joins TRBV27 and TRBJ1-4, with D unclear. V was shortened by 8 bases and J by 4 bases, with 8 bases between the two germline ends. CDR1 MNHEY and CDR2 SMNVEV come from the germline V gene (reference sequence). CDR3 length: 12 amino acids. CDR3 nucleotide sequence: TGTGCCAGCGCAGGAAATAATGAAAAACTGTTTTTT. This gives the protein CASAGNNEKLFF.

The chain is built from TRBV7-2 and TRBJ2-2; TRBD2 is a possible D gene (6 bases). Trimming cost V 3 bases and J 8 bases, with 10 bases left between them. Germline lookup yields CDR1 SGHTA and CDR2 FQGNSA. The CDR3 sequence is 13 residues long. In DNA form, the CDR3 reads TGTGCCAGCAGCTTCGCGGGACGGGGGGAGCTGTTTTTT. It translates to CASSFAGRGELFF.

The chain carries TRBV30 and TRBJ1-1; D unclear. V lost 1 base, J lost 4 bases, and 16 bases lay in between. The germline CDR1 and CDR2 sequences are GTSNPN and SVGIG (reference sequence). This CDR3 contains 15 residues. For the CDR3, the DNA is TGTGCCTGGAGTGGCGAAGAGGGCCGGATCACTGAAGCTTTCTTT. Encoded protein: CAWSGEEGRITEAFF.

This chain uses TRBV5-4 with TRBJ2-3; D may be TRBD1 (8 bases). Germline CDR1 is SGHNT and CDR2 is YYREEE (reference sequence). The V gene lost 2 bases and the J gene lost 4 bases, with 20 bases spanning the gap. The CDR3 has 17 residues. CDR3 coding DNA: TGTGCCAGCAGCTTAACAGGACAGGGAGGGAGCCCAGATACGCAGTATTTT. The encoded protein is CASSLTGQGGSPDTQYF.

This sequence joins TRBV7-7 and TRBJ2-2; unclear D gene. CDR3 length: 14 residues. CDR1 and CDR2 (germline): SSHAT, FNYEAQ (reference sequence). Trimming stripped 4 bases from V and 3 bases from J, with 9 bases between. Written as DNA, the CDR3 is TGTGCCAGCAGCTCTCAGTTGTACACCGGGGAGCTGTTTTTT. Amino acid sequence: CASSSQLYTGELFF.

This chain uses TRBV29-1 with TRBJ1-1, with 10 positions matching TRBD1. V was clipped by 1 base and J by 0 bases; unmatched bases: 2. The CDR3 runs to 15 residues. The germline V gene has CDR1 SQVTM and CDR2 ANQGSEA. DNA for the CDR3: TGCAGCGTTGAAGGGACAGGGGGGGTGAACACTGAAGCTTTCTTT. It is translated as CSVEGTGGVNTEAFF.

The J gene is TRBJ1-1, the V gene TRBV6-5, with 7 nucleotides matching TRBD1. Germline CDR1 reads MNHEY; CDR2 reads SVGAGI. The CDR3 has 13 amino acids. The V gene end was trimmed by 6 bases and the J gene end by 3 bases; junction bases not matched to a gene: 4. CDR3 nucleotide sequence: TGTGCCAGCAGCCGTACAGGGGACACTGAAGCTTTCTTT. This translates into CASSRTGDTEAFF.

V gene TRBV7-8 combines with J gene TRBJ2-3, with D unclear. The V end was cut by 1 base, the J end by 2 bases, with 13 bases between. CDR1 and CDR2 (germline): SGHVS, FQNEAQ. The CDR3 covers 16 residues. CDR3 nucleotides: TGTGCCAGCAGCTTAGTCCGGAGTCCCAACACAGATACGCAGTATTTT. This translates into CASSLVRSPNTDTQYF.

The chain employs TRBV12-3 or TRBV12-4 and TRBJ2-5; no clear D. This CDR3 has 11 residues. Trimming stripped 6 bases from V and 2 bases from J, with 4 bases between. The CDR3 region is CASRSQETQYF. For the CDR3, the DNA is TGTGCCAGCAGGTCTCAAGAGACCCAGTACTTC.

The chain links TRBV28 to TRBJ2-7; 10 bases map to TRBD2. Germline V gene data show CDR1 as MDHEN and CDR2 as SYDVKM. The CDR3 has 13 residues. V dropped 7 bases and J dropped 2; count of bases not matched to a gene: 2. The CDR3 coding sequence is TGTGCCAGCACTAGCGGGGGTACCTACGAGCAGTACTTC. This translates into CASTSGGTYEQYF.